A selection of T cell receptor beta chains follows, all from one sample in a study of T cell responses to AZD1222 COVID-19 vaccine. Only in-frame clones appear in the TCRdb table, and some are missing; sequencing was by immunoSEQ multiplex PCR. The table records tens of thousands of clones, 87% of them present only once. The starting material was peripheral blood, obtained on day 0 of AZD1222 vaccination. These receptors all come from an adult in good health. Both conserved end residues are part of each CDR3. D genes are given only for firm matches. Size values are once, few and many counts, or a class for expanded clones, and some rows have none.

v_gene	d_gene	abundance	j_gene	CDR3nt	CDR3aa
TRBV19	-	-	TRBJ1-1	TGTGCCAGTACCTGGCGACAGATGAACACTGAAGCTTTCTTT	CASTWRQMNTEAFF
TRBV9	-	-	TRBJ1-2	TGTGCCAGCAGCGTAGGATCCAGGGACTCACCGTATGGCTACACCTTC	CASSVGSRDSPYGYTF
TRBV15	-	-	TRBJ2-3	TGTGCCACCAGCAGATCCCCAACGAGCGGTTCGACAGATACGCAGTATTTT	CATSRSPTSGSTDTQYF
TRBV30	TRBD1	-	TRBJ1-3	TGTGCCTGGAGAGATCCGGGACAGGGGGTTTCTGGAAACACCATATATTTT	CAWRDPGQGVSGNTIYF
TRBV5-4	TRBD1	-	TRBJ1-3	TGTGCCAGCAGCAGGGACAGGGGCGTTGGAAACACCATATATTTT	CASSRDRGVGNTIYF
TRBV6-2/TRBV6-3	TRBD2	-	TRBJ2-7	TGTGCCAGCAGTCGCGGGACTAGCGGGACCTACGAGCAGTACTTC	CASSRGTSGTYEQYF
TRBV7-2	-	-	TRBJ1-3	TGTGCCAGCAGCTTAGGTCCGAGCTCTGGAAACACCATATATTTT	CASSLGPSSGNTIYF
TRBV5-1	-	-	TRBJ1-3	TGCGCCAGCAGTGCAGGAGGTACTGGAAACACCATATATTTT	CASSAGGTGNTIYF
TRBV6-4	-	few	TRBJ1-6	TGTGCCAGCAGTGACTCAGAAGGGAGCAATTCACCCCTCCACTTT	CASSDSEGSNSPLHF
TRBV13	-	few	TRBJ1-1	TGTGCCAGCAGCTTAATGACGGTGAACACTGAAGCTTTCTTT	CASSLMTVNTEAFF
TRBV7-2	-	-	TRBJ1-1	TGTGCCAGCAGCCTCACCCGGGGGGGCACTGAAGCTTTCTTT	CASSLTRGGTEAFF
TRBV7-2	TRBD1	-	TRBJ1-2	TGTGCCAGCAGCTTACCCACAGGGGCGGGAGGCTACACCTTC	CASSLPTGAGGYTF
TRBV5-1	TRBD1	once	TRBJ2-7	TGCGCCAGCAGCTTGTCCGGACAGGGGGCAGCGGAGCAGTACTTC	CASSLSGQGAAEQYF
TRBV18	-	-	TRBJ1-3	TGTGCCAGCTCACAAGGCCCGAGCTCTGGAAACACCATATATTTT	CASSQGPSSGNTIYF
TRBV19	TRBD2	once	TRBJ2-7	TGTGCCAGTAGTATCGGCGGGGGAGGCGGGGAGCAGTACTTC	CASSIGGGGGEQYF
TRBV2	-	-	TRBJ2-7	TGTGCCAGCGACGGACATCCCTACGAGCAGTACTTC	CASDGHPYEQYF
TRBV2	-	-	TRBJ2-7	TGTGCCAGCGGGAGCTCCTACGAGCAGTACTTC	CASGSSYEQYF
TRBV24-1	-	-	TRBJ2-3	TGTGCCACCAGTGATTCCGTGGGGCGTAGCACAGATACGCAGTATTTT	CATSDSVGRSTDTQYF
TRBV2	TRBD1	-	TRBJ2-7	TGTGCCAGCAGTGAACCGGGGACAGGGTCCTACGAGCAGTACTTC	CASSEPGTGSYEQYF
TRBV6-6	-	-	TRBJ1-5	TGTGCCAGTAACCGAGAAATTAGCAATCAGCCCCAGCATTTT	CASNREISNQPQHF
TRBV18	TRBD2	-	TRBJ2-7	TGTGCCAGCTCACCTGACGGGAGGAGTCTTGGTGTGCAGTACTTC	CASSPDGRSLGVQYF
TRBV6-5	TRBD1	-	TRBJ2-5	TGTGCCAGCAGTTACTCAGGGACAGGGTTTCGGGAGACCCAGTACTTC	CASSYSGTGFRETQYF
TRBV7-2	-	-	TRBJ1-2	TGTGCCAGCAGCTTATTCTTGGACAGCCTTAACTATGGCTACACCTTC	CASSLFLDSLNYGYTF
TRBV5-4	-	-	TRBJ2-3	TGTGCCAGCAGCTCCTCCGGCCCTTCTTCGCAGTATTTT	CASSSSGPSSQYF
TRBV12-3/TRBV12-4	-	-	TRBJ1-4	TGTGCCAGCAGCCGACAGGCGGGTAGGGAACTGTTTTTT	CASSRQAGRELFF
TRBV5-1	-	-	TRBJ2-1	TGCGCCAGCAGCTTGGAAAAGGGGGGTTACAATGAGCAGTTCTTC	CASSLEKGGYNEQFF
TRBV6-1	-	-	TRBJ1-6	TGTGCCAGCAGTGAATCTACGCTAGGGATCGGTTCACCCCTCCACTTT	CASSESTLGIGSPLHF
TRBV18	-	-	TRBJ2-3	TGTGCCAGCTCACCCACCTCCGGGTTTCCAGATACGCAGTATTTT	CASSPTSGFPDTQYF
TRBV7-2	-	-	TRBJ2-1	TGTGCCAGCAGCTTCCGGAAACAGGGAGGCGAGCAGTTCTTC	CASSFRKQGGEQFF
TRBV2	-	-	TRBJ1-1	TGTGCCAGCAGTGACCTAGGGGGGGGGACTGAAGCTTTCTTT	CASSDLGGGTEAFF
TRBV19	-	-	TRBJ2-1	TGTGCCAGTGTCAAAGTGGGGGCATTCTCTGGGGATGAGCAGTTCTTC	CASVKVGAFSGDEQFF
TRBV9	-	-	TRBJ1-2	TGTGCCAGCAGCGTATCGGACAGCCATGGCTACACCTTC	CASSVSDSHGYTF
TRBV3-1/TRBV3-2	-	-	TRBJ2-1	TGTGCCAGCAGCGAAATATGGGACTCCTACAATGAGCAGTTCTTC	CASSEIWDSYNEQFF
TRBV6-1	-	-	TRBJ2-7	TGTGCCAGCAGTGAGTATATGGGTGGTGGCGAGCAGTACTTC	CASSEYMGGGEQYF
TRBV10-3	-	-	TRBJ1-1	TGTGCCATCAGTGAGTCACCCAGACACCAGAACACTGAAGCTTTCTTT	CAISESPRHQNTEAFF
TRBV5-5	TRBD1	-	TRBJ1-2	TGTGCCAGCAGCCCCGCTGCGGGACAGGGATTTTATGGCTACACCTTC	CASSPAAGQGFYGYTF
TRBV6-2/TRBV6-3	TRBD2	-	TRBJ2-7	TGTGCCAGCAGTTACTCGACTAGCGGGGGTTACGAGCAGTACTTC	CASSYSTSGGYEQYF
TRBV19	-	-	TRBJ1-6	TGTGCCAGTAGTATCGCGAGGCAGTCAAATTCACCCCTCCACTTT	CASSIARQSNSPLHF
TRBV5-1	TRBD1	-	TRBJ1-1	TGCGCCAGCAGCTTGGCCGACAACAGGGGTCAAGCTTTCTTT	CASSLADNRGQAFF
TRBV23-1	-	-	TRBJ2-7	TGCGCCAGCAGTCCGGTCGACGAGCAGTACTTC	CASSPVDEQYF
TRBV7-9	-	-	TRBJ2-7	TGTGCCAGCGGTTCACCTCTGCGGGGTATCTCCTACGAGCAGTACTTC	CASGSPLRGISYEQYF
TRBV10-3	TRBD1	-	TRBJ2-7	TGTGCCACCATAGGCGGCAGGGGGCTTTACGAGCAGTACTTC	CATIGGRGLYEQYF
TRBV11-2	-	-	TRBJ1-1	TGTGCCAGCAGCTTATCCTCGGGGAACAGTGCAGCTTTCTTT	CASSLSSGNSAAFF
TRBV28	-	-	TRBJ1-2	TGTGCCAGCAGTCCTCTTGGGGCCTGGCCCAGCTACACCTTC	CASSPLGAWPSYTF
TRBV24-1	TRBD2	-	TRBJ2-1	TGTGCCACCAGTGACCCTACTCGAAGCGGGGGGGCGCGGTTGTATGAGCAGTTCTTC	CATSDPTRSGGARLYEQFF
TRBV25-1	-	-	TRBJ1-3	TGTGCCAGCAGTGACCTACAGAGTGGAAACACCATATATTTT	CASSDLQSGNTIYF
TRBV2	-	-	TRBJ1-5	TGTGCCAGCAGTGAAATGTCGAGGGGCCAGGGAAACAATCAGCCCCAGCATTTT	CASSEMSRGQGNNQPQHF
TRBV4-2	TRBD1	-	TRBJ1-2	TGTGCCAGCAGCCACCAGGGGGCAGGGGGTGGCTACACCTTC	CASSHQGAGGGYTF
TRBV4-2	TRBD2	-	TRBJ2-1	TGTGCCAGCAGCCTTCAAGAGGGAGCGGGGGCGTCGTATGAGCAGTTCTTC	CASSLQEGAGASYEQFF
TRBV29-1	-	few	TRBJ2-2	TGCAGCGTTATGACACAGTATAACACCGGGGAGCTGTTTTTT	CSVMTQYNTGELFF
TRBV7-2	-	once	TRBJ2-4	TGTGCCAGCAGCTTATTTGGCGGTAGCGTACAAAACATTCAGTACTTC	CASSLFGGSVQNIQYF
TRBV7-2	-	-	TRBJ1-5	TGTGCCAGCAGCTTAGACCCACTAAATCAGCCCCAGCATTTT	CASSLDPLNQPQHF
TRBV19	-	-	TRBJ1-5	TGTGCCAGTAGTATAGGGACGGGGGGATACAATCAGCCCCAGCATTTT	CASSIGTGGYNQPQHF
TRBV27	-	-	TRBJ1-5	TGTGCCAGCGGTGGGGATCAGCCCCAGCATTTT	CASGGDQPQHF
TRBV19	TRBD1	once	TRBJ2-3	TGTGCCAGTAGTTCATGGACAGGGGGCGCGGTAGATACGCAGTATTTT	CASSSWTGGAVDTQYF